The clone carrying this TCR beta chain was seen many times. Its target is unknown. The sample comes from a study of regulatory T cells in long-lasting Graves disease. Study observations and caveats: Less diverse TCR repertoires were seen in persistent Graves' patients than in newly diagnosed ones.

For TCR beta, libraries came from iRepertoire HTBI primers and Arm-PCR of CDR3 regions. MiXCR, applied by TCRdb to the multiplex PCR reads, yields one record per CDR3 protein. The sample holds approximately 380,000 distinct CDR3 sequences, more than 20% seen once. Time point given: persistent/refractory GD, antithyroid drugs over 5 years with positive TRAb. PBMC RNA served as the TCR library source. Graves' disease diagnosis followed American Thyroid Association guidelines. EDTA tubes held Nine milliliters of peripheral blood from each patient. Sample: peripheral blood mononuclear cells (PBMCs), taken when the disease was refractory, from a patient treated with antithyroid drugs. The sequence derives from a female donor with Graves disease.

The CDR3 bases are TGTGCCAGCAGTGAAGGGGACAGGGTCCCTTACAATGAGCAGTTCTTC. Its translation is CASSEGDRVPYNEQFF. The genes are TRBV2 and TRBJ2-1; 9 positions match TRBD1. The germline gives CDR1 SNHLY, CDR2 FYNNEI. With V trimmed by 1 base and J by 4 bases, 5 bases remained unmatched. The CDR3 sequence is 16 residues long.